These 20 T cell receptor beta chains originate from one sample sequenced in a study of T cell repertoires in cytomegalovirus infection. No antigens are known for them. One entry per CDR3 protein, called by TCRdb with MiXCR from the reads. The data hold more than 95,000 distinct CDR3 sequences, with 25% to 35% observed a single time. Material: CD8+ T cells from cultured PBMCs, obtained from culture after CMV antigen stimulation. The source of these receptors is a human donor in good health (CMV status not recorded). Some clones in this sample may be carry-over from other donors' samples.

There are many counts of this clonotype. The chain joins TRBV5-1 to TRBJ1-4; weak D call: TRBD1 (5 bases). From germline, CDR1 is SGHRS and CDR2 YFSETQ. Trimming stripped 4 bases from V and 8 bases from J, with 18 bases between. The CDR3 is made up of 15 amino acids. CDR3 nucleotide sequence: TGCGCCAGCAGCCCCTGGGACTCGGGCCGGGAAAAACTGTTTTTT. This sequence encodes CASSPWDSGREKLFF. The full variable domain, rest sourced from reference TRBV5-1 and TRBJ1-4, is KAGVTQTPRYLIKTRGQQVTLSCSPISGHRSVSWYQQTPGQGLQFLFEYFSETQRNKGNFPGRFSGRQFSNSRSEMNVSTLELGDSALYLCASSPWDSGREKLFFGSGTQLSVL.

This clonotype is medium-sized within its sample. The chain employs TRBV27 and TRBJ2-2; D not certain. V gave up 6 bases and J gave up 6 bases, with 8 bases separating them. The CDR3 length is 12 residues. The germline V gene has CDR1 MNHEY and CDR2 SMNVEV (reference sequence). The CDR3 is CASSPWSGELFF. The DNA of the CDR3 is TGTGCCAGCAGCCCGTGGTCCGGGGAGCTGTTTTTT.

This clonotype was counted a few times. V gene TRBV10-3 combines with J gene TRBJ2-1, with 7 nucleotides matching TRBD2. The CDR3 covers 16 residues. V lost 2 bases, J lost 2 bases, and 6 bases stayed unmatched. From germline, CDR1 is ENHRY and CDR2 SYGVKD. In DNA, the CDR3 is TGTGCCATCAGTGAGAGGCTAGCGGAGACCTACAATGAGCAGTTCTTC. It specifies CAISERLAETYNEQFF.

Many counts were recorded for this clonotype. The J gene is TRBJ2-7, the V gene TRBV7-8; the D gene is possibly TRBD2 (6 bases). The V gene lost 0 bases and the J gene lost 5 bases, with 20 bases spanning the gap. CDR1 is SGHVS, CDR2 FQNEAQ, per germline. The CDR3 spans 17 residues. CDR3 coding DNA: TGTGCCAGCAGCTTAGCGGGAGGAGGGGCATCCGGTAACGAGCAGTACTTC. Protein product: CASSLAGGGASGNEQYF.

The table lists this clonotype with a few counts. CDR3 sequence reads: CASSLSGARNEQYF. CDR3 sequence (DNA): TGTGCCAGCAGCTTATCGGGGGCGCGGAACGAGCAGTACTTC. The gene calls are TRBV7-6 and TRBJ2-7; D is perhaps TRBD1 or TRBD2 (6 bases each). CDR3 length: 14 residues. Per germline, CDR1 SGHVS and CDR2 FNYEAQ. V was clipped by 2 bases and J by 5 bases, with 13 bases between them.

This clonotype turned up a few times. The rearrangement uses TRBV2 and TRBJ2-1; 9 bases are shared with TRBD2. CDR1 SNHLY and CDR2 FYNNEI come from the germline V gene. The V gene end was trimmed by 5 bases and the J gene end by 8 bases; junction bases not matched to a gene: 19. The CDR3 totals 18 residues. This chain's CDR3 is CASSNLAGPHSGGHEQFF. The DNA for the CDR3 is TGTGCCAGCAGTAACCTAGCGGGGCCACATTCCGGAGGGCATGAGCAGTTCTTC.

This chain links TRBV27 with TRBJ2-7; possibly TRBD1 for D (6 bases). CDR1 is MNHEY, CDR2 SMNVEV, per germline (reference sequence). The CDR3 contains 17 residues. Trimming pared 2 bases from V and 5 bases from J, leaving 22 bases between. This CDR3 is CASSLTFGHQGLNEQYF. CDR3 coding DNA: TGTGCCAGCAGTTTAACGTTTGGGCACCAGGGGCTCAACGAGCAGTACTTC.

This clonotype occurred a few times. The J gene is TRBJ2-7, the V gene TRBV7-2; 10 positions match TRBD1. Germline CDR1 reads SGHTA; CDR2 reads FQGNSA. Trimming at V came to 0 bases and at J to 5 bases, leaving 4 bases not matched to a gene. The CDR3 has 15 residues. The CDR3 region is CASSLAGTGVHEQYF. The CDR3, as DNA: TGTGCCAGCAGCTTAGCTGGGACAGGGGTCCACGAGCAGTACTTC.

This clonotype was seen a handful of times. This rearrangement joins TRBV7-2 to TRBJ1-1; D is undetermined. Between the trimmed V and J ends, which lost 1 base and 2 bases, there was a span of 11 bases. Germline V gives CDR1 SGHTA, CDR2 FQGNSA. The CDR3 is 15 residues long. As DNA, the CDR3 is TGTGCCAGCAGCTTAGTAGTGGGGTCTAACACTGAAGCTTTCTTT. Amino acid sequence: CASSLVVGSNTEAFF.

DNA of the CDR3: TGTGCCAGCAGTTACCAAGACAGGGGATTCACCGGGGAGCTGTTTTTT. Translated, it gives CASSYQDRGFTGELFF. This sequence joins TRBV6-8 and TRBJ2-2; TRBD1 aligns across 8 bases. The CDR3 length is 16 residues. Germline loops: CDR1 MNHGY, CDR2 SAAAGT. After removal of 2 bases from V and 4 bases from J, the junction contained 6 bases not matched to a gene.

This clonotype came up a few times. V and J are TRBV11-2 and TRBJ1-1; TRBD1 agrees at 8 bases. Per the germline V gene, CDR1 is SGHAT and CDR2 is FQNNGV. V gave up 3 bases and J gave up 7 bases; unmatched junction bases: 7. The CDR3 extends over 14 amino acids. CDR3 region: CASSFSGGADEAFF. The CDR3 DNA follows: TGTGCCAGCAGCTTTTCAGGGGGCGCCGATGAAGCTTTCTTT.

This clonotype was recorded a few times. The chain recombines TRBV6-6 with TRBJ1-4; a possible D gene is TRBD1 (5 bases). The CDR3 spans 15 residues. Germline loops: CDR1 MNHNY, CDR2 SVGAGI (reference sequence). Deletions cut 7 bases from V and 5 bases from J, with 17 bases between. Here the CDR3 DNA reads TGTGCCAGCAAAGGGTATGGGGCCCGCAATGAAAAACTGTTTTTT. Its protein product is CASKGYGARNEKLFF.

This chain joins TRBV7-9 and TRBJ2-6, with D hard to call. CDR1 and CDR2 (germline): SEHNR, FQNEAQ (reference sequence). Deletions cut 0 bases from V and 2 bases from J, with 11 bases between. The CDR3 is 17 residues long. In DNA form, the CDR3 reads TGTGCCAGCAGCTTAGCGGGCAGAGCTGCTGGGGCCAACGTCCTGACTTTC. Translated, it gives CASSLAGRAAGANVLTF.

The chain couples TRBV27 to TRBJ2-7; D gene ambiguous. Trimming took off 8 bases at V and 2 bases at J, with 16 bases between the two ends. The CDR3 is 14 amino acids. CDR1 and CDR2 from the germline V gene are MNHEY and SMNVEV (reference sequence). The CDR3 region is CASSEAVRPYEQYF. CDR3 in DNA: TGTGCCAGCTCCGAGGCGGTCCGTCCCTACGAGCAGTACTTC.

This clonotype was counted a few times. V gene TRBV7-2 combines with J gene TRBJ2-5; D is undetermined. This CDR3 spans 13 amino acids. The V end was cut by 3 bases, the J end by 5 bases, with 10 bases between. CDR1 is SGHTA, CDR2 FQGNSA, per germline. The CDR3 here is CASSFWVVETQYF. CDR3 sequence (DNA): TGTGCCAGCAGCTTTTGGGTCGTGGAGACCCAGTACTTC.

This clonotype was counted a single time. The chain is built from TRBV2 and TRBJ2-3; 9 nucleotides match TRBD2. The CDR3 has 15 amino acids. Germline V gene sequence: CDR1 SNHLY, CDR2 FYNNEI. The V and J ends lost 6 bases and 6 bases, in that order; junction bases with no gene match: 10. Here the CDR3 reads CASRLTSAGGDTQYF. The CDR3 DNA is TGTGCCAGCAGATTGACTAGCGCGGGGGGGGATACGCAGTATTTT.

CDR3 coding DNA: TGTGCCAGCCGTCGAACCAACATTCAGTACTTC. Its translation: CASRRTNIQYF. This chain links TRBV12-3 or TRBV12-4 with TRBJ2-4; the D is unclear. This CDR3 comprises 11 residues. Trimming stripped 8 bases from V and 7 bases from J, with 9 bases between.

The J gene is TRBJ1-5, the V gene TRBV7-6, with 10 positions matching TRBD1. The trim removed 4 bases at V and 5 bases at J, leaving 5 bases unmatched. The CDR3 sequence is 15 residues long. The germline V gene has CDR1 SGHVS and CDR2 FNYEAQ. The CDR3 spells CASSSTGGADQPQHF. DNA for the CDR3: TGTGCCAGCAGCTCGACAGGGGGCGCGGATCAGCCCCAGCATTTT.

This clonotype was seen just once. This sequence joins TRBV23-1 and TRBJ2-1, with D perhaps TRBD2 (5 bases). TRBV23-1 belongs to the ORF category, with a function that is uncertain. V lost 1 base and J lost 7, with 14 bases in between. The CDR3 loop spans 15 amino acids. The CDR3 reads CASSQYSGGRNEQFF. The CDR3 coding sequence is TGCGCCAGCAGTCAATACAGCGGCGGCAGGAATGAGCAGTTCTTC.

V usage is TRBV7-6 and J usage is TRBJ2-5, with TRBD2 matching over 8 bases. The CDR3 runs to 14 residues. Germline V gene sequence: CDR1 SGHVS, CDR2 FNYEAQ. With 5 bases clipped from V and 5 bases from J, the junction kept 7 bases outside the gene matches. In DNA form, the CDR3 reads TGTGCCAGCAGCCCGGGGGGGCCTTGGGAGACCCAGTACTTC. Its protein is CASSPGGPWETQYF.